This is a list of T cell receptor beta chains from one sample in a study of OX40 agonist ivuxolimab in advanced cancers. Profiled with immunoSEQ multiplex PCR; TCRdb holds only in-frame clones, not every one. The repertoire holds roughly 80,000 clones, 85% seen once, with around 2% in the top ten. The material sequenced was CD4+ or CD8+ T cells sorted from blood, taken in a trial of the OX40 agonist ivuxolimab. The receptors were sampled from an adult with an advanced solid tumor such as melanoma, head and neck, liver or kidney cancer. Both conserved end residues are part of each CDR3. Each record gives: D gene, J gene, V gene, clone size, CDR3 protein, CDR3 DNA. D genes are given only for firm matches. Expanded clones are given a class, and other clones once, few, many or no size at all.

>.|TRBJ1-5|TRBV6-6|.
CASSYKGQKDQPQHF
TGTGCCAGCAGTTACAAGGGGCAGAAGGATCAGCCCCAGCATTTT
>.|TRBJ2-1|TRBV4-1|.
CASSQEQGYYNEQFF
TGCGCCAGCAGCCAAGAACAGGGCTATTACAATGAGCAGTTCTTC
>.|TRBJ2-3|TRBV5-1|.
CASSLRRTDTQYF
TGCGCCAGCAGCCTTCGCCGCACAGATACGCAGTATTTT
>TRBD1|TRBJ2-1|TRBV9|.
CASSVETGSYNEQFF
TGTGCCAGCAGCGTAGAGACAGGGTCCTACAATGAGCAGTTCTTC
>.|TRBJ2-5|TRBV7-2|.
CASSSMGGGPGKTQYF
TGTGCCAGCAGCTCGATGGGCGGGGGCCCCGGGAAGACCCAGTACTTC
>.|TRBJ2-3|TRBV5-1|.
CASSSRRTDTQYF
TGCGCCAGCAGCTCCAGAAGGACAGATACGCAGTATTTT
>.|TRBJ2-5|TRBV5-6|.
CASSLYRGDTETQYF
TGTGCCAGCAGCTTGTATCGGGGCGATACCGAGACCCAGTACTTC
>.|TRBJ1-2|TRBV18|.
CASSLLGQTNYGYTF
TGTGCCAGCTCACTATTAGGACAGACTAACTATGGCTACACCTTC
>.|TRBJ2-4|TRBV5-4|.
CASSLGSERNIQYF
TGTGCCAGCAGCTTGGGGAGTGAGAGAAACATTCAGTACTTC
>TRBD2|TRBJ2-5|TRBV6-1|.
CASFRLAGLQETQYF
TGTGCCAGCTTTCGACTAGCGGGGCTCCAAGAGACCCAGTACTTC
>TRBD2|TRBJ2-4|TRBV11-2|.
CASSLVSGGPNKNIQYF
TGTGCCAGCAGCTTAGTTTCGGGAGGGCCGAACAAAAACATTCAGTACTTC
>.|TRBJ2-5|TRBV21-1|.
CASSKDSQETQYF
TGTGCCAGCAGCAAGGACTCCCAAGAGACCCAGTACTTC
>TRBD1|TRBJ2-5|TRBV7-2|once
CASSLGQGVETQYF
TGTGCCAGCAGCTTAGGACAGGGGGTTGAGACCCAGTACTTC
>.|TRBJ1-3|TRBV7-2|.
CASSPTTGGILRSGNTIYF
TGTGCCAGCAGCCCAACGACGGGGGGCATTTTACGGTCTGGAAACACCATATATTTT
>TRBD2|TRBJ2-7|TRBV28|.
CASSSQRGEQYF
TGTGCCAGCAGTTCCCAGCGGGGCGAGCAGTACTTC
>.|TRBJ1-1|TRBV10-3|.
CASLSGGAMNTEAFF
TGTGCCAGCCTTTCCGGGGGGGCAATGAACACTGAAGCTTTCTTT
>TRBD1|TRBJ1-4|TRBV5-8|.
CASRGGQVLNEKLFF
TGTGCCAGCAGGGGCGGACAGGTTCTTAATGAAAAACTGTTTTTT
>TRBD1|TRBJ2-1|TRBV7-3|.
CASSLGTGGNEQFF
TGTGCCAGCAGCTTAGGGACAGGGGGCAATGAGCAGTTCTTC
>.|TRBJ2-2|TRBV9|.
CASSVGRANTGELFF
TGTGCCAGCAGCGTAGGACGGGCGAACACCGGGGAGCTGTTTTTT
>.|TRBJ1-1|TRBV9|few
CASSPGWGQSNTEAFF
TGTGCCAGCAGCCCAGGGTGGGGCCAATCGAACACTGAAGCTTTCTTT
>.|TRBJ2-5|TRBV27|.
CASSLRGAPETQYF
TGTGCCAGCAGTTTAAGGGGGGCACCAGAGACCCAGTACTTC
>TRBD2|TRBJ2-3|TRBV5-8|.
CASYASGGAIDTQYF
TGTGCCAGCTATGCTAGCGGGGGGGCCATAGATACGCAGTATTTT
>.|TRBJ2-6|TRBV30|.
CAWSMGGPFGANVLTF
TGTGCCTGGAGTATGGGGGGCCCCTTTGGGGCCAACGTCCTGACTTTC
>.|TRBJ1-2|TRBV6-5|.
CASSSTLRLKGYGYTF
TGTGCCAGCAGTTCCACACTACGACTGAAGGGCTATGGCTACACCTTC
>.|TRBJ2-3|TRBV18|.
CASSPPITSTDTQYF
TGTGCCAGCTCACCACCTATAACCAGCACAGATACGCAGTATTTT
>TRBD1|TRBJ2-1|TRBV4-2|.
CASSRPDRDNEQFF
TGTGCCAGCAGCCGACCCGACAGGGACAATGAGCAGTTCTTC
>.|TRBJ2-1|TRBV19|.
CASSIAGLLGVQFF
TGTGCCAGTAGTATCGCGGGACTCCTGGGGGTGCAGTTCTTC